The 26 T cell receptor beta chains below come from one sample, sequenced in a study of molecular identifiers for immune sequencing clone quantification. Via MiXCR, TCRdb re-called the PCR reads, giving one row per CDR3 protein. The sample includes some 94,000 distinct CDR3 sequences, roughly 25% of them seen just once. Sample: naive CD8+ T cells from blood, with Jurkat cell RNA spiked in. Subset indicated: FACS-sorted CD8+CD4-CCR7+CD45RA+ naive T cells. The receptors originated from a human donor in good health. Some libraries in this study had Jurkat cell RNA spiked in.

V is TRBV11-2 and J is TRBJ2-3; TRBD2 is a possible D gene (5 bases). Per germline, CDR1 SGHAT and CDR2 FQNNGV. CDR3 length: 15 amino acids. Trimming pared 3 bases from V and 1 base from J, leaving 11 bases between. The CDR3 sequence: CASSFTADGTDTQYF. For the CDR3, the DNA is TGTGCCAGCAGCTTCACAGCGGACGGCACAGATACGCAGTATTTT.

There are many counts of this clonotype. One junction end disagrees with the germline gene, perhaps due to a read error. The chain employs TRBV29-1 and TRBJ2-7; D not certain. The CDR3 has 16 residues. Germline values: CDR1 SQVTM, CDR2 ANQGSEA. Here the CDR3 reads CSVEEAATLTTYEQYF. CDR3 DNA sequence: TGCAGCGTGGAAGAGGCAGCGACCTTGACAACCTACGAGCAGTACTTC.

A word on this clonotype: This sequence may be a read error, since a much larger clone differs from it by one base. The chain joins TRBV7-6 to TRBJ2-3, with TRBD1 as a possible D gene (6 bases). CDR1 and CDR2 (germline): SGHVS, FNYEAQ. The CDR3 sequence is 16 residues long. Trimming shortened V by 8 bases and J by 3 bases, and 21 bases separated the two germline ends. The CDR3 DNA reads as TGTGCCAGCGGTTATCGACAGGCACGTACGACAGATACGCAGTATTTT. Encoded protein: CASGYRQARTTDTQYF.

This clonotype has a count of ten or more. The chain is built from TRBV27 and TRBJ1-5; D is uncertain. The CDR3 length is 14 residues. Germline V lookup: CDR1 MNHEY, CDR2 SMNVEV (reference sequence). Between the trimmed V and J ends, which lost 3 bases and 3 bases, there was a span of 9 bases. This chain's CDR3 is CASSFLGYNQPQHF. CDR3 nucleotides: TGTGCCAGCAGTTTTCTGGGTTACAATCAGCCCCAGCATTTT.

As to this clonotype: A read error is possible here, since a much larger clone lies one base away. The rearrangement joins TRBV7-9 to TRBJ2-3; D is tentatively TRBD1 or TRBD2 (5 bases each). The CDR3 spans 15 residues. V was trimmed by 4 bases and J by 2 bases, leaving 13 bases between them. The V gene's germline CDR1 is SEHNR and CDR2 FQNEAQ (reference sequence). The CDR3 here is CASSSSPGTTDTQYF. The CDR3 DNA is TGTGCCAGCAGCTCATCTCCAGGGACCACAGATACGCAGTATTTT.

V gene TRBV5-1 combines with J gene TRBJ2-7, with unresolved D. V was cut by 2 bases and J by 3 bases, with 12 bases left in between. The germline V gene encodes CDR1 SGHRS and CDR2 YFSETQ. This CDR3 contains 14 residues. Here the CDR3 DNA reads TGCGCCAGCAGCTTACTCGGAGTTGGCTACGAGCAGTACTTC. Protein product: CASSLLGVGYEQYF. The whole variable domain, filled in from reference TRBV5-1 and TRBJ2-7, reads KAGVTQTPRYLIKTRGQQVTLSCSPISGHRSVSWYQQTPGQGLQFLFEYFSETQRNKGNFPGRFSGRQFSNSRSEMNVSTLELGDSALYLCASSLLGVGYEQYFGPGTRLTVT.

This clonotype occurred many times. CDR3 nucleotides: TGCGCCAGCAGCCAAGACAGGGACACTGAAGCTTTCTTT. Translating it yields CASSQDRDTEAFF. V and J are TRBV4-3 and TRBJ1-1; TRBD1 is a possible D gene (5 bases). This CDR3 region has 13 residues. CDR1 and CDR2 (germline): LGHNA, YSLEER. Trimming left V 0 bases short and J 3 bases short, with 5 bases between.

There are many counts of this clonotype. The chain employs TRBV5-4 and TRBJ2-7; D possibly uses TRBD1 or TRBD2 (5 bases each). The CDR3 extends over 13 amino acids. CDR1 is SGHNT, CDR2 YYREEE, per germline (reference sequence). V was shortened by 4 bases and J by 7 bases, with 15 bases between the two germline ends. The CDR3 nucleotides are TGTGCCAGCAGCCCCCCCGGGGCCACGGAGCAGTACTTC. This codes for CASSPPGATEQYF.

This clonotype turned up a few times. The chain combines TRBV27 with TRBJ2-7, with 14 bases that match TRBD2. Germline CDR1 and CDR2: MNHEY and SMNVEV (reference sequence). Unmatched junction bases numbered 2, after V lost 5 bases and J lost 2 bases. This CDR3 region has 15 residues. CDR3 bases: TGTGCCAGCAGTATGACTAGCGGGGGGGCCTACGAGCAGTACTTC. This encodes CASSMTSGGAYEQYF.

The CDR3 DNA reads as TGCGCCAGCAGCTTAGTGATGGGTGAGCAGTTCTTC. This translates into CASSLVMGEQFF. J is TRBJ2-1 and V is TRBV5-1; D gene ambiguous. The CDR3 loop spans 12 amino acids. CDR1 SGHRS and CDR2 YFSETQ come from the germline V gene. The germline V and J ends were trimmed by 2 bases and 9 bases, with 9 bases remaining between them.

This clonotype was found once. A read error may explain this, as a much larger clone is one base away. The conserved phenylalanine or tryptophan normally closing the CDR3 is absent here, so this likely arose from a read error. The chain joins TRBV13 to TRBJ2-2, with no clear D. The CDR3 totals 12 residues. Trimming left V 3 bases short and J 5 bases short, with 4 bases between. Germline loops: CDR1 PRHDT, CDR2 FYEKMQ (reference sequence). This CDR3 reads CASSFGTGELFL. The CDR3 DNA sequence: TGTGCCAGCAGCTTTGGGACCGGGGAGCTGTTTCTT.

In the case of this clonotype: An end of the junction differs from the germline gene, which may be a read error. The chain recombines TRBV20-1 with TRBJ2-7; maybe TRBD1 (6 bases). This CDR3 has 13 amino acids. Looked up from germline, CDR1 is DFQATT and CDR2 is SNEGSKA (reference sequence). DNA for the CDR3: TGCAGTGCTAGTAACAGGGAGTCCTTCGAGCAGTACTTC. Protein product: CSASNRESFEQYF.

The sample holds one count of this clonotype. This chain uses TRBV11-2 with TRBJ2-7, with TRBD2 identical over 12 bases. The length of the CDR3 is 15 residues. Germline CDR1 SGHAT, CDR2 FQNNGV. V shed 4 bases and J 5 bases; nucleotides not matched to a gene: 6. CDR3 nucleotide sequence: TGTGCCAGCAGCTCGCCTAGCGGGGGGGCCCACGAGCAGTACTTC. It encodes CASSSPSGGAHEQYF.

The V gene is TRBV20-1, the J gene TRBJ2-1, with D unclear. Germline lookup yields CDR1 DFQATT and CDR2 SNEGSKA (reference sequence). Trimming took off 3 bases at V and 6 bases at J, with 3 bases between the two ends. This CDR3 comprises 10 residues. The DNA for the CDR3 is TGCAGTGCTAGTGTCAATGAGCAGTTCTTC. It translates to CSASVNEQFF.

This clonotype occurred many times. The genes are TRBV27 and TRBJ2-3, with a tentative D call TRBD2 (7 bases). In germline, CDR1 is MNHEY, CDR2 SMNVEV (reference sequence). V lost 4 bases and J 0 bases, leaving 14 bases between the germline ends. The CDR3 runs 16 residues. Here the CDR3 reads CASSWGGALSTDTQYF. For the CDR3, the DNA is TGTGCCAGCAGTTGGGGGGGGGCGCTAAGCACAGATACGCAGTATTTT.

As to this clonotype: Being one base from a much bigger clone, this may be a read error. V and J are TRBV20-1 and TRBJ2-2, with D maybe TRBD2 (6 bases). The CDR3 runs 13 residues. V lost 0 bases and J 7 bases, leaving 9 bases between the germline ends. Germline V lookup: CDR1 DFQATT, CDR2 SNEGSKA (reference sequence). CDR3 nucleotide sequence: TGCAGTGCTAGAGATTGGCGGGGCGGGGAGCTGTTTTTT. Amino acid sequence: CSARDWRGGELFF.

About this clonotype itself: The germline gene is not matched at one end of the junction; a read error may be the cause. The chain joins TRBV20-1 to TRBJ2-7; D perhaps matches TRBD2 (5 bases). This CDR3 is 13 amino acids long. CDR1 is DFQATT, CDR2 SNEGSKA, per germline (reference sequence). DNA of the CDR3: TGCAGTGCTGAGGAGCGAGGGTCCTCCGAGCAGTACTTC. It codes for CSAEERGSSEQYF.

With regard to this clonotype: One base away lies a much larger clone, so this may be a sequencing read error. This chain links TRBV9 with TRBJ1-1; no clear D gene. The CDR3 contains 13 residues. Germline lookup yields CDR1 SGDLS and CDR2 YYNGEE. Trimming removed 2 bases at V and 6 bases at J, with 11 bases between. CDR3 in amino acids: CASSVDVSAEAFF. The CDR3 DNA reads TGTGCCAGCAGCGTTGATGTTTCCGCTGAAGCTTTCTTT.

This clonotype was picked up a small number of times. The chain carries TRBV12-3 or TRBV12-4 and TRBJ1-3; D is uncertain. The length of the CDR3 is 14 residues. Between the trimmed V and J ends, which lost 6 bases and 0 bases, there was a span of 9 bases. CDR3 nucleotide sequence: TGTGCCAGCAGATCCGACGGCTCTGGAAACACCATATATTTT. Translated: CASRSDGSGNTIYF.

This clonotype was observed at least ten times. The chain carries TRBV28 and TRBJ1-5, with D uncertain. Germline CDR1 is MDHEN and CDR2 is SYDVKM. V lost 3 bases and J 5 bases, leaving 11 bases between the germline ends. The CDR3 is 14 residues long. The CDR3 sequence is CASSFRGGYQPQHF. The CDR3 DNA reads as TGTGCCAGCAGTTTCCGCGGAGGGTATCAGCCCCAGCATTTT.

Remarks on this clonotype: One junction end does not reproduce the germline sequence, and a read error may be involved. The J gene is TRBJ2-7, the V gene TRBV27; TRBD2 matches at 7 bases. Germline CDR1 is MNHEY and CDR2 is SMNVEV (reference sequence). CDR3 length equals 13 residues. The CDR3 nucleotides are TGTACCAGCAGTTTCGCGGGAGCTTACGAGCAGTACTTC. Protein: CTSSFAGAYEQYF.

Concerning this clonotype: A read error may explain this, as a much larger clone is one base away. The chain recombines TRBV5-1 with TRBJ1-1; D gene ambiguous. The CDR3 runs to 15 residues. CDR1 SGHRS and CDR2 YFSETQ come from the germline V gene. This CDR3 reads CASGLVPDMNTEAFF. Here the CDR3 DNA reads TGCGCCAGCGGCTTGGTTCCAGACATGAACACTGAAGCTTTCTTT.

The V gene is TRBV7-2, the J gene TRBJ2-5, with TRBD2 identical over 7 bases. J gave up 1 base and V 4 bases, and 6 bases lay outside the gene matches. The CDR3 contains 15 residues. Germline CDR1 is SGHTA and CDR2 is FQGNSA. CDR3 nucleotides: TGTGCCAGCAGCTACCCCTGGGGGGGCCAAGAGACCCAGTACTTC. Translated, it gives CASSYPWGGQETQYF.

This clonotype was picked up one time. Sequence at one end of the junction differs from germline and may be a read error. This chain uses TRBV7-2 with TRBJ2-1; TRBD2 agrees at 10 bases. Per germline, CDR1 SGHTA and CDR2 FQGNSA. This CDR3 region has 15 residues. CDR3 in amino acids: CASSFIAGGDNEQLF. The DNA for the CDR3 is TGTGCCAGCAGCTTCATAGCGGGGGGTGACAATGAGCAGTTATTC.

The chain is built from TRBV6-5 and TRBJ1-1, with unresolved D. Trimming left V 0 bases short and J 1 base short, with 9 bases between. This CDR3 has 15 residues. Per the germline V gene, CDR1 is MNHEY and CDR2 is SVGAGI. The DNA for the CDR3 is TGTGCCAGCAGTTACTCTGGGTGGGGGAACACTGAAGCTTTCTTT. It is translated as CASSYSGWGNTEAFF.

This clonotype was observed many times. The chain joins TRBV27 to TRBJ1-5; no clear D gene. Trimming removed 8 bases at V and 6 bases at J, with 11 bases between. The CDR3 extends over 12 amino acids. Germline values: CDR1 MNHEY, CDR2 SMNVEV (reference sequence). Here the CDR3 DNA reads TGTGCCAGCGGTCCCTCTATTCAGCCCCAGCATTTT. Translated: CASGPSIQPQHF.